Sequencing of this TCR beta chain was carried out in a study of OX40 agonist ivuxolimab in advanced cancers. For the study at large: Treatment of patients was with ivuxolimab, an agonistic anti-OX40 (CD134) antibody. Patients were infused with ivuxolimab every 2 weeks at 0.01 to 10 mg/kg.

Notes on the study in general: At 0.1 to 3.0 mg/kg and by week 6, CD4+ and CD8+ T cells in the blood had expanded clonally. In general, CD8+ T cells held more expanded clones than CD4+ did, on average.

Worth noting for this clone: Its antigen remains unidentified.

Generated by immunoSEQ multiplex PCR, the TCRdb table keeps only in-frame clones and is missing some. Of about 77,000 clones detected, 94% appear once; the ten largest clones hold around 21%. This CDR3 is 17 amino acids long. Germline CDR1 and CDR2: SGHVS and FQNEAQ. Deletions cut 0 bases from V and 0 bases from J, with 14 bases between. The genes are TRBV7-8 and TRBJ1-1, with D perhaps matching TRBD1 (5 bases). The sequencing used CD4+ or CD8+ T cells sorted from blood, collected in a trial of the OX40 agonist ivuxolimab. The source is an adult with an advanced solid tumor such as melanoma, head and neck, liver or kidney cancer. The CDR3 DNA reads TGTGCCAGCAGCTTAGCCCGGGACGGACCTTTGAACACTGAAGCTTTCTTT. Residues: CASSLARDGPLNTEAFF.